This entry lists 12 T cell receptor beta chains sequenced from one sample in a study of PD-1 blockade in classical Hodgkin lymphoma. Method: immunoSEQ multiplex PCR; TCRdb's copy keeps in-frame clones and lacks some. The sample shows approximately 90,000 clones, 83% of them seen only once. Documented time point: cycle 4 day 1 (C4D1), after 5 to 7 weeks of nivolumab. Brentuximab vedotin exposure varied among the patients, all of whom had relapsed after autologous stem cell transplantation. Source: peripheral blood mononuclear cells (PBMCs), taken before the fourth cycle of nivolumab. Every receptor here comes from a human donor with classical Hodgkin lymphoma.

The V and J genes are TRBV11-3 and TRBJ1-1; the D is unclear. Germline-derived CDR1 and CDR2 are SGHNT and YENEEA. The length of the CDR3 is 13 residues. Trimming shortened V by 2 bases and J by 5 bases, and 9 bases separated the two germline ends. CDR3: CASSLNSLTEAFF. The CDR3 DNA sequence: TGTGCCAGCAGCTTAAACTCGCTAACTGAAGCTTTCTTT.

The chain has TRBV11-2 and TRBJ2-7, with 9 nucleotides matching TRBD1. Trimming at V came to 5 bases and at J to 2 bases, leaving 7 bases not matched to a gene. Germline CDR1 SGHAT, CDR2 FQNNGV. The CDR3 loop spans 15 amino acids. CDR3 DNA sequence: TGTGCCAGCAGCCAAGGGACAGGGACACCCTACGAGCAGTACTTC. Translated, it gives CASSQGTGTPYEQYF.

This chain connects TRBV5-4 to TRBJ2-2; 8 bases align to TRBD2. The germline V gene encodes CDR1 SGHNT and CDR2 YYREEE (reference sequence). V shed 4 bases and J 6 bases; nucleotides not matched to a gene: 8. CDR3 length: 15 residues. DNA of the CDR3: TGTGCCAGCAGCCCGGGGGGGCATTCGTCCGGGGAGCTGTTTTTT. Protein product: CASSPGGHSSGELFF.

The chain uses TRBV9 and TRBJ2-1; 7 bases are a match to TRBD2. CDR3 length: 16 residues. Trimming took 3 bases from V and 3 from J; bases not matched to a gene: 9. In germline, CDR1 is SGDLS, CDR2 YYNGEE. The CDR3 loop is CASSGGVGLDYNEQFF. The DNA for the CDR3 is TGTGCCAGCAGCGGCGGGGTAGGACTAGACTACAATGAGCAGTTCTTC.

The rearrangement joins TRBV6-6 to TRBJ1-1; no clear D gene. In germline, CDR1 is MNHNY, CDR2 SVGAGI (reference sequence). The CDR3 sequence is 12 residues long. Trimming removed 0 bases from V and 11 bases from J, with 10 bases in between. CDR3 nucleotides: TGTGCCAGCAGTTACTCTATGGTATTGGCTTTCTTT. This encodes CASSYSMVLAFF.

The chain links TRBV7-9 to TRBJ1-3; D gene ambiguous. V lost 1 base to trimming and J lost 3 bases, with 4 bases between them. Per the germline V gene, CDR1 is SEHNR and CDR2 is FQNEAQ (reference sequence). The CDR3 contains 13 residues. DNA of the CDR3: TGTGCCAGCAGCTTAGTTGTTGGAAACACCATATATTTT. Translated, it gives CASSLVVGNTIYF.

Only one count was recorded for this clone. V is TRBV30 and J is TRBJ1-1; weak D call: TRBD1 (6 bases). The CDR3 has 16 residues. In germline, CDR1 is GTSNPN, CDR2 SVGIG (reference sequence). V was clipped by 0 bases and J by 0 bases, with 14 bases between them. The CDR3, as DNA: TGTGCCTGGAGTGTAGCGGCAGGGGTCATGAACACTGAAGCTTTCTTT. It translates to CAWSVAAGVMNTEAFF.

The chain recombines TRBV19 with TRBJ2-2; 8 positions match TRBD2. Germline V gene data show CDR1 as LNHDA and CDR2 as SQIVND (reference sequence). The CDR3 has 16 amino acids. With 5 bases clipped from V and 0 bases from J, the junction kept 5 bases outside the gene matches. In DNA form, the CDR3 reads TGTGCCAGTAGTCCACGGACTAGCCCGAACACCGGGGAGCTGTTTTTT. Translating gives CASSPRTSPNTGELFF.

CDR3 sequence (DNA): TGTGCCAGCAGCGGCCGGGACTCAGCTTCTACCGGGGAGCTGTTTTTT. This codes for CASSGRDSASTGELFF. V and J are TRBV7-6 and TRBJ2-2; D is possibly TRBD2 (6 bases). Germline CDR1 SGHVS, CDR2 FNYEAQ. Trimming shortened V by 5 bases and J by 5 bases, and 18 bases separated the two germline ends. There are 16 residues in the CDR3.

This chain joins TRBV14 and TRBJ2-7, with D perhaps TRBD2 (7 bases). The CDR3 runs 15 residues. V was trimmed by 1 base and J by 7 bases, leaving 17 bases between them. Germline CDR1 reads SGHDN; CDR2 reads FVKESK. The DNA of the CDR3 is TGTGCCAGCAGCCAAGTTGGGGGGGCTCCAGGGGAGCAGTACTTC. Residues: CASSQVGGAPGEQYF.

The chain couples TRBV5-1 to TRBJ2-2, with D possibly being TRBD1 (5 bases). The V gene lost 1 base and the J gene lost 5 bases, with 9 bases spanning the gap. The CDR3 has 14 residues. The germline CDR1 and CDR2 sequences are SGHRS and YFSETQ. The CDR3 nucleotides are TGCGCCAGCAGCTTGACACAGGCGACCGGGGAGCTGTTTTTT. Translation: CASSLTQATGELFF.

The chain is built from TRBV27 and TRBJ2-5, with 12 bases matching TRBD2. Germline V gene sequence: CDR1 MNHEY, CDR2 SMNVEV (reference sequence). This CDR3 contains 17 residues. Trimming at V came to 2 bases and at J to 8 bases, leaving 12 bases not matched to a gene. The CDR3 DNA is TGTGCCAGCAGTTTAAGGCCCCTCCTAGCGGGAGGGCAAACCCAGTACTTC. Translating gives CASSLRPLLAGGQTQYF.